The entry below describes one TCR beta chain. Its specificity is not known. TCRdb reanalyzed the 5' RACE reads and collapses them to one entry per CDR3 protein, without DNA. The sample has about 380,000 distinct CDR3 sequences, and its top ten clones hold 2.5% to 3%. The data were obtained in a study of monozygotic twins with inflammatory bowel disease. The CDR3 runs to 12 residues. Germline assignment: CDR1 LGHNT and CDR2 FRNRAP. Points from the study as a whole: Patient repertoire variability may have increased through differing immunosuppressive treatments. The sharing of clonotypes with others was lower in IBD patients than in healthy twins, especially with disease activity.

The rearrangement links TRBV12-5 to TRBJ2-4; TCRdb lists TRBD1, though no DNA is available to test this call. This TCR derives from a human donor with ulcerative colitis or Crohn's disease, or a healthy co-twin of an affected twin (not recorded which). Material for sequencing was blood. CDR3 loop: CASGASGDIQYF.